This TCR beta chain was sequenced for a study of CD8+CD57+ T cells in acquired aplastic anemia. Whole-study context: Isolated CD4+ and CD8+ cells, once sorted, yielded DNA averaging roughly 3 ug.

In its sample, this clonotype was seen a few times. No antigen is known for it. The CDR3 covers 12 residues. Trimming pared 8 bases from V and 6 bases from J, leaving 11 bases between. Germline V gene data show CDR1 as MNHNS and CDR2 as SASEGT. Patients selected for sequencing had displayed CD8+CD57+ cell expansion by flow cytometry. The study profiled TCR beta VDJ and CDR3 using genomic DNA as template. Each CDR3 protein is one row after TCRdb ran MiXCR on the reads. The sample records 150,000 or so distinct CDR3 sequences, approximately 52% being singletons. Study results and caveats: Patients and controls shared some 30 CD8+ CDR3 sequences, highly expressed in patients.

This receptor was taken from a human donor with aplastic anemia. V is TRBV6-1 and J is TRBJ2-1; no definite D call. The sample was sorted CD4+, CD8+, or CD8+CD57+ T cells (not recorded which) from PBMCs. CDR3 coding DNA: TGTGCCAGCTGGGTGGTCCGCAATGAGCAGTTCTTC. Translating gives CASWVVRNEQFF.